This passage covers 16 T cell receptor beta chains from one sample sequenced in a study of response to subunit inactivated influenza vaccine. TCRdb passed the RT-PCR reads through MiXCR, listing each CDR3 protein once. The sample has 800,000 or so distinct CDR3 sequences; roughly 20% are singletons. The sample in question was PBMCs from blood, obtained more than 4 days after vaccination. These TCRs come from a man over 45 who received an inactivated influenza vaccine.

This clonotype came up a few times. This chain links TRBV20-1 with TRBJ2-7, with 7 bases aligning to TRBD2. CDR3 length: 15 amino acids. Germline CDR1 reads DFQATT; CDR2 reads SNEGSKA (reference sequence). The V segment lost 3 bases and the J segment 7 bases; nucleotides outside the gene matches: 15. In nucleotides, the CDR3 is TGCAGTGCTAGGGGAGCGGGACTTACGCGTCGGGAGCAGTACTTC. Translated, it gives CSARGAGLTRREQYF.

This clonotype was counted many times. This chain joins TRBV3-1 and TRBJ2-7; D unresolved. V shed 4 bases and J shed 0 bases, with 10 bases lying between them. Germline V lookup: CDR1 LGHDT, CDR2 YNNKEL (reference sequence). The CDR3 runs 14 residues. For the CDR3, the DNA is TGTGCCAGCAGCCCCACACTCAGCTCCTACGAGCAGTACTTC. Translation: CASSPTLSSYEQYF.

V is TRBV7-2 and J is TRBJ2-5, with 9 bases identical to TRBD1. Losses at the gene ends were 2 bases for V and 9 bases for J; bases not matched to a gene: 7. This CDR3 comprises 14 residues. Germline CDR1 reads SGHTA; CDR2 reads FQGNSA. The CDR3: CASSLSDRGEAQYF. Here the CDR3 DNA reads TGTGCCAGCAGCTTATCCGACAGGGGGGAGGCCCAGTACTTC. The whole variable domain, filled in from reference TRBV7-2 and TRBJ2-5, reads GAGVSQSPSNKVTEKGKDVELRCDPISGHTALYWYRQSLGQGLEFLIYFQGNSAPDKSGLPSDRFSAERTGGSVSTLTIQRTQQEDSAVYLCASSLSDRGEAQYFGPGTRLLVL.

The CDR3 is CATIRREDTEAFF. In nucleotides, the CDR3 is TGTGCCACGATCCGGCGGGAGGACACTGAAGCTTTCTTT. The chain combines TRBV28 with TRBJ1-1, with D unresolved. V was cut by 10 bases and J by 3 bases, with 15 bases left in between. Per germline, CDR1 MDHEN and CDR2 SYDVKM. The CDR3 has 13 amino acids.

In its sample, this clonotype was seen a few times. CDR3 region: CASSGPHGDTIYF. The CDR3 nucleotides read TGTGCCAGCAGCGGTCCCCATGGGGACACCATATATTTT. The chain has TRBV9 and TRBJ1-3, with D uncertain. Germline loops: CDR1 SGDLS, CDR2 YYNGEE. CDR3 length: 13 residues. The germline V and J ends were trimmed by 3 bases and 8 bases, with 12 bases remaining between them.

CDR3: CASSSTGGDEQFF. The CDR3 DNA follows: TGTGCCAGCAGTTCGACAGGGGGCGATGAGCAGTTCTTC. This chain connects TRBV12-3 or TRBV12-4 to TRBJ2-1; 10 bases fit TRBD1. This CDR3 comprises 13 residues. The V segment lost 4 bases and the J segment 8 bases; nucleotides outside the gene matches: 2.

The rearrangement joins TRBV12-3 or TRBV12-4 to TRBJ1-4; 8 bases are shared with TRBD1. This CDR3 comprises 15 residues. Trimming removed 4 bases from V and 10 bases from J; junction bases left unmatched: 11. Written as DNA, the CDR3 is TGTGCCAGCAGTTCTCAGGGGGCCGCGTTGGGAAAACTGTTTTTT. Encoded protein: CASSSQGAALGKLFF.

The chain uses TRBV4-3 and TRBJ2-2; weak D call: TRBD1 (5 bases). V was clipped by 0 bases and J by 0 bases, with 8 bases between them. The CDR3 consists of 16 residues. Per the germline V gene, CDR1 is LGHNA and CDR2 is YSLEER. The CDR3 is CASSQEWGANTGELFF. CDR3 sequence (DNA): TGCGCCAGCAGCCAAGAATGGGGCGCGAACACCGGGGAGCTGTTTTTT.

This clonotype was seen a few times. V usage is TRBV12-3 or TRBV12-4 and J usage is TRBJ2-6; maybe TRBD2 (5 bases). Trimming took 6 bases from V and 1 from J, leaving 10 bases between them. This CDR3 has 15 residues. The CDR3 DNA reads TGTGCCAGCAGCCCGAGGAGGTCTGGGGCCAACGTCCTGACTTTC. Its protein product is CASSPRRSGANVLTF.

This clonotype showed up just a few times. The rearrangement joins TRBV14 to TRBJ2-1, with TRBD2 matching 11 bases. The V gene's germline CDR1 is SGHDN and CDR2 FVKESK. Losses at the gene ends were 3 bases for V and 4 bases for J; bases not matched to a gene: 14. CDR3 length: 19 residues. CDR3: CASSQDDPRLAGFYNEQFF. The CDR3 DNA reads TGTGCCAGCAGCCAGGATGATCCGAGACTAGCGGGATTTTACAATGAGCAGTTCTTC.

This chain uses TRBV5-1 with TRBJ2-1, with D maybe TRBD1 (6 bases). Looked up from germline, CDR1 is SGHRS and CDR2 is YFSETQ. Trimming shortened V by 4 bases and J by 5 bases, and 13 bases separated the two germline ends. The CDR3 totals 14 residues. The CDR3 DNA reads as TGCGCCAGCAGCCCCGGACAGACCCACAATGAGCAGTTCTTC. It specifies CASSPGQTHNEQFF.

This clonotype turned up a few times. The chain carries TRBV6-2 or TRBV6-3 and TRBJ2-7, with 7 bases fitting TRBD2. CDR3 length: 12 amino acids. Germline loops: CDR1 MNHEY, CDR2 SVGEGT. With 7 bases clipped from V and 4 bases from J, the junction kept 4 bases outside the gene matches. The CDR3 loop reads CASTSGPYEQYF. The DNA of the CDR3 is TGTGCCAGCACTAGCGGCCCATACGAGCAGTACTTC.

The genes are TRBV28 and TRBJ1-3; no definite D call. CDR3 length: 15 residues. V was clipped by 3 bases and J by 4 bases, with 13 bases between them. The germline CDR1 and CDR2 sequences are MDHEN and SYDVKM. The CDR3: CASSFGTSGGNTIYF. CDR3 sequence (DNA): TGTGCCAGCAGTTTCGGCACGAGCGGGGGAAACACCATATATTTT. Using reference TRBV28 and TRBJ1-3 for the parts outside the CDR3, the full variable domain is DVKVTQSSRYLVKRTGEKVFLECVQDMDHENMFWYRQDPGLGLRLIYFSYDVKMKEKGDIPEGYSVSREKKERFSLILESASTNQTSMYLCASSFGTSGGNTIYFGEGSWLTVV.

In the case of this clonotype: One end of the junction fails to match germline, which may point to a read error. V gene TRBV12-3 or TRBV12-4 combines with J gene TRBJ1-1; tentative D call: TRBD1 (5 bases). CDR3 size: 10 residues. Here the CDR3 reads CASSTRQPVF. CDR3 coding DNA: TGTGCCAGCAGTACTCGACAGCCAGTCTTT.

In this sample, this clonotype turned up a few times. V usage is TRBV20-1 and J usage is TRBJ2-7; D is possibly TRBD2 (5 bases). The V gene's germline CDR1 is DFQATT and CDR2 SNEGSKA (reference sequence). CDR3 length equals 14 residues. V was shortened by 4 bases and J by 0 bases, with 13 bases between the two germline ends. The CDR3 DNA follows: TGCAGTGCTAAATCCACGGGGTTCTCCTACGAGCAGTACTTC. Amino acids: CSAKSTGFSYEQYF.

The genes are TRBV5-1 and TRBJ2-3; D gene unclear. The V gene lost 0 bases and the J gene lost 2 bases, with 13 bases spanning the gap. Germline loops: CDR1 SGHRS, CDR2 YFSETQ. The CDR3 runs to 16 residues. The CDR3: CASSLVYLGDTDTQYF. The CDR3 nucleotides are TGCGCCAGCAGCTTGGTCTACTTGGGTGACACAGATACGCAGTATTTT.